The present T cell receptor (beta chain) was sequenced within a study of shared clonotypes between healthy human individuals. Splitting of CD4+ cells produced CD45RA+ naive and CD45RA-negative memory subsets. With regard to this clone: Its antigen is unknown.

V gave up 3 bases and J gave up 5 bases, with 11 bases separating them. The CDR3 totals 13 residues. Per the germline V gene, CDR1 is SGDLS and CDR2 is YYNGEE. Study observations and caveats: The sharing of about 5.3% of naive CD4 clonotypes was seen across a handful of donors. Shared clonotypes across all four donors exceeded non-shared ones in generation probability.

Replicate PCRs for sorted subsets used around 200 ng DNA; this equaled 25,000 to 35,000 T cell genomes. The table came from immunoSEQ multiplex PCR; TCRdb's copy has only in-frame clones and leaves some out. The table includes fewer than 1.6 million clones, approximately 98.5% detected once. The receptor comes from a young man in good health. The sequenced sample consisted of naive CD4+ T cells sorted from blood. Subset specified: CD45RA+ positively selected. The rearrangement links TRBV9 to TRBJ1-1, with D perhaps matching TRBD1 (6 bases). The CDR3 DNA reads TGTGCCAGCAGCGCGGACAGACTGACTGAAGCTTTCTTT. Its translation: CASSADRLTEAFF.